The T cell receptor beta chain under discussion was sequenced for a study of sequential checkpoint blockade in melanoma. As for the study in general: Patients were randomized 1:1 to nivolumab-then-ipilimumab or ipilimumab-then-nivolumab first-line. Overall study findings and caveats: Pretreatment TIL clonality tracked with response in the nivolumab-first arm. PD-L1 staining and CD8+ counts, not mutational load, tracked tumor T-cell clonality.

Noted treatment: randomized to nivolumab then ipilimumab (arm A) or the reverse (arm B). Patients had received no earlier DNA-damaging chemotherapy. CDR1 and CDR2 from the germline V gene are LNHDA and SQIVND (reference sequence). V lost 0 bases to trimming and J lost 8 bases, with 16 bases between them. This CDR3 has 15 residues. Turning to this clone: The target antigen is unknown.

Produced via immunoSEQ multiplex PCR; TCRdb's table is partial and in-frame only. The data hold around 3,500 clones, with about a fifth observed a single time. This chain connects TRBV19 to TRBJ1-2; D unresolved. This TCR was recovered from a human donor with melanoma. This sample comprised tumor tissue (inferred from file names), obtained from a patient given nivolumab and ipilimumab in sequence. The CDR3 reads CASSIEGRPIDGYTF. The CDR3 bases are TGTGCCAGTAGTATAGAAGGGCGGCCTATTGACGGCTACACCTTC.